This T cell receptor (beta chain) came from a study of T cells expressing NK-cell markers. Study-wide context: It was sorted CD3+CD56+NKG2C+, CD3+CD56+NKG2C- and CD3+CD56-NKG2C+ T cells that supplied the TCR beta repertoires. One of eight sequenced donors was HCMV-seronegative; the other seven were seropositive.

The CDR3 spans 15 residues. Germline V CDR1 and CDR2: KGHDR, SFDVKD. Reanalyzing the 5' RACE reads, TCRdb keeps one entry per CDR3 protein, without DNA. The sample data list about 390,000 distinct CDR3 sequences. Sequencing used blood T cells: a sorted CD56 or NKG2C T cell subset, CD4+ or CD8+ T cells, or bulk PBMC T cells (not recorded which). The TCR sequence derives from a woman between 45 and 65 years old in good health. The chain employs TRBV24-1 and TRBJ2-3; absent DNA, TCRdb's TRBD1 call cannot be checked. CDR3 in amino acids: CAVDDSSRVTDTQYF.